This passage covers 17 T cell receptor beta chains from one sample sequenced in a study of control samples from healthy donors and cancer patients. The data were produced by immunoSEQ multiplex PCR, yet TCRdb's version contains in-frame clones alone and is incomplete. The table records around 100,000 clones, approximately 90% of them present only once. Sequencing input: blood. Every receptor here comes from a woman in her seventies in good health.

The chain carries TRBV30 and TRBJ1-1; the D gene is possibly TRBD1 (6 bases). V was pared by 5 bases and J by 1 base, with 11 bases between. The CDR3 sequence is 13 residues long. Per germline, CDR1 GTSNPN and CDR2 SVGIG (reference sequence). The CDR3 nucleotides read TGTGCCTGGGCGACAGGAACGAACACTGAAGCTTTCTTT. Protein product: CAWATGTNTEAFF.

This clone was counted once. This rearrangement joins TRBV5-4 to TRBJ2-7; D possibly corresponds to TRBD1 (7 bases). The germline V gene encodes CDR1 SGHNT and CDR2 YYREEE (reference sequence). The CDR3 spans 15 residues. Trimming pared 4 bases from V and 4 bases from J, leaving 18 bases between. CDR3 loop: CASSHRTTGAYEQYF. DNA of the CDR3: TGTGCCAGCAGCCATCGGACTACAGGGGCGTACGAGCAGTACTTC.

The V call is TRBV30, the J call TRBJ2-2; 9 bases match TRBD1. J lost 6 bases, V lost 3 bases, and 11 bases had no gene match. CDR3 length: 16 amino acids. CDR1 and CDR2 (germline): GTSNPN, SVGIG (reference sequence). CDR3 amino acids: CAWSDRGGSWPGELFF. The CDR3 DNA follows: TGTGCCTGGAGCGACAGGGGGGGCTCTTGGCCCGGGGAGCTGTTTTTT.

The chain carries TRBV18 and TRBJ2-3, with D possibly matching TRBD1 (5 bases). The germline CDR1 and CDR2 sequences are KGHSH and LQKENI. The CDR3 is made up of 16 amino acids. V lost 3 bases, J lost 0 bases, and 13 bases lay in between. In nucleotides, the CDR3 is TGTGCCAGCTCACCCTCGACAGTTTCTAGCACAGATACGCAGTATTTT. This encodes CASSPSTVSSTDTQYF.

V is TRBV13 and J is TRBJ2-1, with 10 bases identical to TRBD2. This CDR3 is built from 16 residues. Per the germline V gene, CDR1 is PRHDT and CDR2 is FYEKMQ (reference sequence). V trimming: 1 base; J trimming: 4 bases; junction bases outside the gene matches: 4. The CDR3: CASSLVSLAGYNEQFF. CDR3 DNA: TGTGCCAGCAGCTTAGTGTCACTAGCGGGATACAATGAGCAGTTCTTC.

The chain links TRBV6-5 to TRBJ2-5; no reliable D call. The CDR3 length is 11 residues. Germline values: CDR1 MNHEY, CDR2 SVGAGI. The germline V and J ends were trimmed by 6 bases and 3 bases, with 5 bases remaining between them. The CDR3 sequence is CASRAEETQYF. The CDR3 coding sequence is TGTGCCAGCAGGGCGGAAGAGACCCAGTACTTC.

The rearrangement joins TRBV11-2 to TRBJ2-7; 12 nucleotides align to TRBD2. V was pared by 6 bases and J by 4 bases, with 7 bases of the junction left unmatched. CDR1 SGHAT and CDR2 FQNNGV come from the germline V gene. CDR3 size: 15 residues. CDR3 sequence: CASSPTSGSLYEQYF. In DNA form, the CDR3 reads TGTGCCAGCAGTCCGACTAGCGGGAGTTTGTACGAGCAGTACTTC. The whole variable domain, filled in from reference TRBV11-2 and TRBJ2-7, reads EAGVAQSPRYKIIEKRQSVAFWCNPISGHATLYWYQQILGQGPKLLIQFQNNGVVDDSQLPKDRFSAERLKGVDSTLKIQPAKLEDSAVYLCASSPTSGSLYEQYFGPGTRLTVT.

The rearrangement joins TRBV7-8 to TRBJ2-7; D possibly corresponds to TRBD2 (5 bases). In germline, CDR1 is SGHVS, CDR2 FQNEAQ. V was trimmed by 6 bases and J by 3 bases, leaving 24 bases between them. The CDR3 runs 17 residues. The CDR3 here is CASSIRGSTPSDYEQYF. The DNA for the CDR3 is TGTGCCAGCAGTATCCGGGGATCAACGCCCTCGGACTACGAGCAGTACTTC.

The chain carries TRBV10-3 and TRBJ2-1; the match to TRBD1 covers 10 bases. J gave up 7 bases and V 9 bases, and 6 bases lay outside the gene matches. The CDR3 consists of 13 residues. Looked up from germline, CDR1 is ENHRY and CDR2 is SYGVKD. In DNA form, the CDR3 reads TGTGCCATTTCCCGGGACAGGGGTAATGAGCAGTTCTTC. Its protein is CAISRDRGNEQFF.

This chain connects TRBV7-2 to TRBJ2-5; TRBD2 matches at 11 bases. V gave up 3 bases and J gave up 2 bases; unmatched junction bases: 5. Per the germline V gene, CDR1 is SGHTA and CDR2 is FQGNSA. The CDR3 is 16 amino acids. CDR3 loop: CASSFRTSGYQETQYF. The CDR3 DNA reads TGTGCCAGCAGCTTCAGGACTAGCGGGTATCAAGAGACCCAGTACTTC.

This clone was counted between two and nine times. The chain combines TRBV5-4 with TRBJ1-4; TRBD1 is a possible D gene (5 bases). CDR1 SGHNT and CDR2 YYREEE come from the germline V gene (reference sequence). V was shortened by 5 bases and J by 5 bases, with 10 bases between the two germline ends. The CDR3 covers 13 residues. The CDR3 region is CASRSGRNEKLFF. The DNA for the CDR3 is TGTGCCAGCAGATCGGGACGGAATGAAAAACTGTTTTTT.

This clone was seen just once. J is TRBJ1-5 and V is TRBV11-2; TRBD1 matches at 8 bases. Germline assignment: CDR1 SGHAT and CDR2 FQNNGV. The CDR3 runs 14 residues. Losses at the gene ends were 1 base for V and 6 bases for J; bases not matched to a gene: 2. The CDR3 DNA reads as TGTGCCAGCAGCTTAGGACAGGGGTCTCAGCCCCAGCATTTT. It is translated as CASSLGQGSQPQHF. Complete variable domain (other parts from reference TRBV11-2 and TRBJ1-5): EAGVAQSPRYKIIEKRQSVAFWCNPISGHATLYWYQQILGQGPKLLIQFQNNGVVDDSQLPKDRFSAERLKGVDSTLKIQPAKLEDSAVYLCASSLGQGSQPQHFGDGTRLSIL.

The chain employs TRBV5-1 and TRBJ1-3; D is ambiguous. The germline CDR1 and CDR2 sequences are SGHRS and YFSETQ. The CDR3 runs 14 residues. V was pared by 6 bases and J by 0 bases, with 10 bases between. CDR3 region: CASKSTSSGNTIYF. The CDR3 region has the DNA TGCGCCAGCAAGAGCACGAGCTCTGGAAACACCATATATTTT.

The genes are TRBV6-5 and TRBJ2-2; D gene uncertain. Trimming left V 0 bases short and J 2 bases short, with 10 bases between. Germline CDR1 is MNHEY and CDR2 is SVGAGI. The CDR3 totals 16 residues. The CDR3 is CASSYSPGPNTGELFF. The CDR3 nucleotides are TGTGCCAGCAGTTACTCCCCAGGCCCCAACACCGGGGAGCTGTTTTTT.

The rearrangement links TRBV30 to TRBJ1-2, with D possibly matching TRBD1 (6 bases). Per germline, CDR1 GTSNPN and CDR2 SVGIG (reference sequence). With 4 bases removed from V and 8 bases from J, the gap between germline ends came to 23 bases. CDR3 size: 15 residues. The CDR3 loop reads CAWTQTAGALGGYTF. CDR3 coding DNA: TGTGCCTGGACCCAAACGGCAGGGGCCTTAGGAGGCTACACCTTC.

The rearrangement joins TRBV15 to TRBJ1-1; no clear D. The V and J ends lost 1 base and 5 bases respectively, with 8 bases between them. The length of the CDR3 is 13 residues. Germline V gene data show CDR1 as LNHNV and CDR2 as YYDKDF (reference sequence). CDR3 sequence (DNA): TGTGCCACCAGCAGAGGAGATCGGACTGAAGCTTTCTTT. It codes for CATSRGDRTEAFF.

V gene TRBV5-1 combines with J gene TRBJ2-3, with TRBD1 matching 8 bases. Per germline, CDR1 SGHRS and CDR2 YFSETQ. This CDR3 has 16 amino acids. V gave up 2 bases and J gave up 3 bases; unmatched junction bases: 8. The CDR3: CASSLQGVAETDTQYF. The CDR3 DNA is TGCGCCAGCAGCTTACAGGGGGTTGCCGAGACAGATACGCAGTATTTT. The full variable domain, in which reference TRBV5-1 and TRBJ2-3 provide the parts outside the CDR3, is KAGVTQTPRYLIKTRGQQVTLSCSPISGHRSVSWYQQTPGQGLQFLFEYFSETQRNKGNFPGRFSGRQFSNSRSEMNVSTLELGDSALYLCASSLQGVAETDTQYFGPGTRLTVL.